This T cell receptor beta chain was observed in a study of cytomegalovirus exposure and HLA in healthy donors. Broader study findings: When a later analysis compared HLA-associated TCR beta chains with equally common others, the HLA-associated chains turned out to be more clonally expanded and to have lower generation probabilities.

Remarks on this clone: Antigen unknown.

The CDR3 loop spans 15 amino acids. Germline CDR1 is SGHTA and CDR2 is FQGNSA. The V segment lost 4 bases and the J segment 6 bases; nucleotides outside the gene matches: 6. The PCR used 60 Vbeta and 13 Jbeta primers. Sequenced by immunoSEQ multiplex PCR; TCRdb stores in-frame clones only, minus some. The sample shows under 200,000 clones, over 75% of them seen only once. J is TRBJ1-5 and V is TRBV7-2; 10 bases align to TRBD1. The clonotype originates from a human donor in good health. Sequenced material: PBMCs. The CDR3 reads CASSSQTGGTQPQHF. The CDR3 region has the DNA TGTGCCAGCAGCTCCCAGACAGGGGGCACTCAGCCCCAGCATTTT.